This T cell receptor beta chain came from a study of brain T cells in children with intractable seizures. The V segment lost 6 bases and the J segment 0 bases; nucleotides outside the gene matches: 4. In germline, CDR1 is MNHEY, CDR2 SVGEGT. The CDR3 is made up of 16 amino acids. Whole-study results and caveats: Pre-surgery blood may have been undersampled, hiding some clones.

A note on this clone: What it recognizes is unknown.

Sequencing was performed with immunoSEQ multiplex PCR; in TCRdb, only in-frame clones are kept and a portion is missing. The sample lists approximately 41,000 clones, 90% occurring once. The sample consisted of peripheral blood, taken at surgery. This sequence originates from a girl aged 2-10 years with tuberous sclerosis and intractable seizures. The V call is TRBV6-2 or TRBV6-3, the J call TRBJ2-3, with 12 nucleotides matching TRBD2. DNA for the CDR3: TGTGCCAGCAGCCCTAGCGGGGGGGCAAGCACAGATACGCAGTATTTT. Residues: CASSPSGGASTDTQYF.